A selection of T cell receptor beta chains follows, all from one sample in a study of CD4 T cell repertoires in COVID-19. Measured with immunoSEQ multiplex PCR; TCRdb has only the in-frame clones, and not every one. The table lists a few hundred clones, about 16% of them singletons. The antigens for these receptors are not known. Sample: memory CD4+ T cells, cultured in vitro, taken after recovery from COVID-19. These receptors came from a human donor who had COVID-19. The CDR3 runs from the conserved cysteine through the conserved F or W. D genes are given only for firm matches. Where a row states a size, it is once, few, many or the class of an expanded clone; other rows omit it.

14	large	TRBV6-5	TRBJ1-1	TRBD1	TGTGCCAGCGCCAAAACAGGGGAGAGGACTGAAGCTTTCTTT	CASAKTGERTEAFF
15	medium-sized	TRBV19	TRBJ1-5	.	TGTGCCAGTACCTTTACAACACAAGTCCATCAGCCCCAGCATTTT	CASTFTTQVHQPQHF
14	.	TRBV6-5	TRBJ2-1	.	TGTGCCAGCATACAGGGAAGTTGGTACAATGAGCAGTTCTTC	CASIQGSWYNEQFF
15	medium-sized	TRBV5-1	TRBJ2-1	TRBD2	TGCGCCAGCCGCCCGGGGACTAGCGGATACAATGAGCAGTTCTTC	CASRPGTSGYNEQFF
16	.	TRBV5-1	TRBJ2-1	TRBD2	TGCGCCAGCAGCGTGGCGGGCGCGGGGGGGTTGAATGAGCAGTTCTTC	CASSVAGAGGLNEQFF
13	.	TRBV4-1	TRBJ1-5	.	TGCGCCAGCAGTCCGGACCGAGATCAGCCCCAGCATTTT	CASSPDRDQPQHF
14	few	TRBV10-1	TRBJ2-3	TRBD2	TGCCCCCGCAGTGAGAGGCGGGGGGGGGATACGCAGTATTTT	CPRSERRGGDTQYF
11	large	TRBV10-3	TRBJ1-1	.	TGTGCGGGGGGGGGCTCTAATGAAGCTTTCTTT	CAGGGSNEAFF
12	.	TRBV6-5	TRBJ1-2	.	TGTGCCAGCAGTCCACAGGGAAGTGGCTACACCTTC	CASSPQGSGYTF
17	few	TRBV5-6	TRBJ2-1	.	TGTGCCAGCAGCGTACCTCGGGCTAGCCTCAGAGTAAATGAGCAGTTCTTC	CASSVPRASLRVNEQFF
13	.	TRBV6-4	TRBJ2-1	.	TGTGCCAGCAGTGCGACAGGCTACAATGAGCAGTTCTTC	CASSATGYNEQFF
14	large	TRBV10-1	TRBJ1-1	.	TGCGCCAGCAGGCCGACAGGAGATAACACTGAAGCTTTCTTT	CASRPTGDNTEAFF
14	large	TRBV1	TRBJ2-7	.	TGCACCAGCACCGGACTAGCGGGAGGGTACGAGCAGTACTTC	CTSTGLAGGYEQYF
14	medium-sized	TRBV6-2/TRBV6-3	TRBJ2-1	.	TGTGCCAGCAGTCGGGGTGCGGGGTTTGATGAGCAGTTCTTC	CASSRGAGFDEQFF
14	large	TRBV7-7	TRBJ2-7	TRBD1	TGTGCCAGCAGCCCGACAGGGGGGGTCGGCGAGCAGTACTTC	CASSPTGGVGEQYF
13	large	TRBV2	TRBJ1-5	.	TGTGCCAGCAGTGAGTTGGGGTATCAGCCCCAGCATTTT	CASSELGYQPQHF
16	medium-sized	TRBV4-2	TRBJ1-2	TRBD1	TGTGCCAGCAGCCAGGTGATGGGACAGATTAACTATGGCTACACCTTC	CASSQVMGQINYGYTF
16	few	TRBV28	TRBJ1-3	TRBD1	TGTGCCAGCAGTTCCCCGAGGGGGCTCTCTGGAAACACCATATATTTT	CASSSPRGLSGNTIYF
14	.	TRBV6-6	TRBJ2-3	TRBD1	TGTGCCAGCAGCGACAGGGGCGGCACAGATACGCAGTATTTT	CASSDRGGTDTQYF
15	large	TRBV6-5	TRBJ1-3	.	TGTGCCAGCACTGGGGGGGTTTTCTCTGGAAACACCATATATTTT	CASTGGVFSGNTIYF
17	large	TRBV7-3	TRBJ2-2	TRBD2	TGTGCCAGCAGCTTAAGGACTAGCCAGGCGAACACCGGGGAGCTGTTTTTT	CASSLRTSQANTGELFF
17	few	TRBV7-9	TRBJ2-7	TRBD2	TGTGCCAGCAGCTTAGTGGGAGGCGGCGGGAGCTCCTACGAGCAGTACTTC	CASSLVGGGGSSYEQYF
13	few	TRBV6-5	TRBJ2-1	TRBD1	TGTGCCAGTAGACAGGGAATGGTCAATGAGCAGTTCTTC	CASRQGMVNEQFF
14	medium-sized	TRBV6-5	TRBJ2-2	.	TGTGCCAGCAGTTACAGAGGGGGGACCGGGGAGCTGTTTTTT	CASSYRGGTGELFF
15	medium-sized	TRBV11-2	TRBJ1-1	TRBD1	TGTGCCAGCAGCCTACAGGGGAAAGGGAACACTGAAGCTTTCTTT	CASSLQGKGNTEAFF
14	.	TRBV27	TRBJ2-3	.	TGTGCCAGCAGCCTCCCCCGGCTAGCGGATACGCAGTATTTT	CASSLPRLADTQYF
13	few	TRBV27	TRBJ1-2	.	TGTGCCAGCAGTTTAGCCCAGGGGTATGGCTACACCTTC	CASSLAQGYGYTF
16	medium-sized	TRBV25-1	TRBJ1-3	.	TGTGCCAGCAGTGCTCCGGGAATCAGGGCTGGAAACACCATATATTTT	CASSAPGIRAGNTIYF
14	few	TRBV10-1	TRBJ2-3	TRBD2	TGCGCCCGCTGTGAGCGGCGGGGGGGGGATACGCAGTATTTT	CARCERRGGDTQYF
17	few	TRBV19	TRBJ1-5	TRBD1	TGTGCCAGTAGTATAGACTGGACAGGGGGCCCCAATCAGCCCCAGCATTTT	CASSIDWTGGPNQPQHF
13	large	TRBV5-6	TRBJ2-2	.	TGTGCCAGCAGCTTGCCTCGTTCCGGGGAGCTGTTTTTT	CASSLPRSGELFF
14	medium-sized	TRBV6-2/TRBV6-3	TRBJ2-7	.	TGTGCCAGCAGTCCAAGGGGGGGTGTCTACGAGCAGTACTTC	CASSPRGGVYEQYF
16	medium-sized	TRBV7-6	TRBJ1-4	.	TGTGCCAGCAGCCCTCAATCAGGGCTCCTTAATGAAAAACTGTTTTTT	CASSPQSGLLNEKLFF
14	large	TRBV7-9	TRBJ2-7	.	TGTGCCAGCAGCTTAGAGGGGGTATCCTACGAGCAGTACTTC	CASSLEGVSYEQYF
13	large	TRBV5-6	TRBJ1-2	.	TGTGCCAGCAGCTTGCTTGGGAGCTATGGCTACACCTTC	CASSLLGSYGYTF
12	few	TRBV19	TRBJ1-2	TRBD1	TGTGCCAGTAGTGGACAGGTCTATGGCTACACCTTC	CASSGQVYGYTF
18	.	TRBV23-1	TRBJ1-5	.	TGCGCCAGCAGTCAATTGGGACCGGTCTTTGTATTTGGTCAGCCCCAGCATTTT	CASSQLGPVFVFGQPQHF
11	.	TRBV1	TRBJ2-6	.	TGCACCAAAAGTCGGGCCAACGTCCTGACTTTC	CTKSRANVLTF
15	medium-sized	TRBV7-3	TRBJ1-6	.	TGTGCCAGCAGCTTAACACAGGGAGGAAATTCACCCCTCCACTTT	CASSLTQGGNSPLHF
15	medium-sized	TRBV5-8	TRBJ1-2	.	TGTGCCAGCAGCTTGTGGGGGGAAGGAATGAAGGGCTACACCTTC	CASSLWGEGMKGYTF
15	.	TRBV27	TRBJ2-7	TRBD1	TGTGCCAGCAGTTCAAGGACAGGGGTCTCCTACGAGCAGTACTTC	CASSSRTGVSYEQYF
13	.	TRBV18	TRBJ1-3	.	TGTGCCAGCTCCGAGAGCTCTGGAAACACCATATATTTT	CASSESSGNTIYF
13	large	TRBV13	TRBJ1-6	.	TGTGCCAGCAGCTTAGGGGGCAATTCACCCCTCCACTTT	CASSLGGNSPLHF
13	medium-sized	TRBV7-2	TRBJ2-7	.	TGTGCCAGCACCAACCCGGCGGCCGGCGAGCAGTACTTC	CASTNPAAGEQYF
15	large	TRBV14	TRBJ2-1	.	TGTGCCAGCAGCCAAGGACGGAGCTCCTACAATGAGCAGTTCTTC	CASSQGRSSYNEQFF
11	.	TRBV3-1/TRBV3-2	TRBJ2-3	.	TGTGCCAGCAGTAAAATCGGCGCGCAGTATTTT	CASSKIGAQYF
13	medium-sized	TRBV3-1/TRBV3-2	TRBJ2-3	.	TGTGCCAGCAGCCAAGATGCTTCTCAGCGTCGGTATTTT	CASSQDASQRRYF
13	.	TRBV9	TRBJ1-2	.	TGTGCCAGCAGCGTAGGGGGGAAAAGGGGCTACACCTTC	CASSVGGKRGYTF
16	few	TRBV18	TRBJ2-1	TRBD2	TGTGCCAGCTCAAAGTCACTAGCGGGGTGGGAAAATGAGCAGTTCTTC	CASSKSLAGWENEQFF
16	.	TRBV5-1	TRBJ2-1	TRBD2	TGCCCCAGCAGCTTGGCGGGCGCGGGGGGGTTGAATGAGCAGTTCTTC	CPSSLAGAGGLNEQFF
17	.	TRBV19	TRBJ2-6	.	TGTGCCAGTAGTATAGTTTGGAGGCTCTCTGGGGCCAACGTCCTGACTTTC	CASSIVWRLSGANVLTF
13	.	TRBV7-6	TRBJ1-2	TRBD1	TGTGCCAGCAGTCTACCGGGACAGGGCGGCTACACCTTC	CASSLPGQGGYTF
14	large	TRBV19	TRBJ1-6	.	TGTGCCAGTAGTCCAACAGGATCAAATTCACCCCTCCACTTT	CASSPTGSNSPLHF
17	.	TRBV30	TRBJ2-6	.	TGTGCCTGGAGTGTGTTGCAGGGTAACTCTGGGGCCAACGTCCTGACTTTC	CAWSVLQGNSGANVLTF
15	.	TRBV19	TRBJ2-1	TRBD1	TGTGCCAGTAGTAAGGGGACAGGGACTTACAATGAGCAGTTCTTC	CASSKGTGTYNEQFF
16	medium-sized	TRBV24-1	TRBJ2-1	TRBD1	TGTGCCACCAGTGAGGTGACAGGGGCGAGCTACAATGAGCAGTTCTTC	CATSEVTGASYNEQFF
18	medium-sized	TRBV30	TRBJ1-3	.	TGTGCCTGGAGTAAACCGCGCCACGAGCCGAGCTCTGGAAACACCATATATTTT	CAWSKPRHEPSSGNTIYF
16	large	TRBV7-2	TRBJ2-7	.	TGTGCCAGCAGCTTAGCGGGCCAAGTTCTATCCTACGAGCAGTACTTC	CASSLAGQVLSYEQYF
13	.	TRBV24-1	TRBJ1-1	TRBD1	TGTGCCACCAGAAGACAGGGCGGCACTGAAGCTTTCTTT	CATRRQGGTEAFF
14	few	TRBV19	TRBJ2-1	.	TGTGCCAGTAGTATCAAAGCGGCTTACAATGAGCAGTTCTTC	CASSIKAAYNEQFF